The 19 T cell receptor beta chains below all came from one sample that was sequenced in a study of patients and donors after allogeneic stem cell transplantation. TCRdb fed the RT-PCR reads into MiXCR, producing one record per CDR3 protein. The sample holds roughly 1,800 distinct CDR3 sequences, around 3.6% seen once. The sample comprised blood, either unsorted or a sorted T cell fraction (not recorded which). These receptors all come from a human donor who was either an allogeneic HSCT recipient or a stem cell or donor lymphocyte infusion donor (not recorded which). It is not recorded whose cells these are; they may come from a transplant donor.

This clonotype was seen a few times. The CDR3 loop is CASSTMGGQPQHF. The CDR3 DNA sequence: TGTGCCAGCAGCACTATGGGAGGTCAGCCCCAGCATTTT. The rearrangement uses TRBV6-2 or TRBV6-3 and TRBJ1-5; D is undetermined. V was pared by 6 bases and J by 6 bases, with 12 bases between. The CDR3 is 13 residues long. Germline CDR1 and CDR2: MNHEY and SVGEGT.

V gene TRBV28 combines with J gene TRBJ2-5; TRBD2 matches 8 bases. This CDR3 contains 13 residues. Germline CDR1 is MDHEN and CDR2 is SYDVKM. The V segment lost 6 bases and the J segment 4 bases; nucleotides outside the gene matches: 4. The CDR3 sequence: CASRREVGETQYF. The CDR3 DNA sequence: TGTGCCAGCAGGCGGGAGGTAGGAGAGACCCAGTACTTC. Drawing the rest from reference TRBV28 and TRBJ2-5, the complete variable domain is DVKVTQSSRYLVKRTGEKVFLECVQDMDHENMFWYRQDPGLGLRLIYFSYDVKMKEKGDIPEGYSVSREKKERFSLILESASTNQTSMYLCASRREVGETQYFGPGTRLLVL.

This clonotype is labeled as medium-sized. V usage is TRBV7-2 and J usage is TRBJ2-3; D unresolved. The germline V gene encodes CDR1 SGHTA and CDR2 FQGNSA. V lost 3 bases, J lost 2 bases, and 9 bases lay in between. The CDR3 is 14 residues long. CDR3 amino acids: CASSLGNPTDTQYF. The CDR3 DNA is TGTGCCAGCAGCTTGGGCAACCCCACAGATACGCAGTATTTT.

The J gene is TRBJ1-3, the V gene TRBV5-6; 10 nucleotides agree with TRBD1. Germline assignment: CDR1 SGHDT and CDR2 YYEEEE. With V trimmed by 4 bases and J by 3 bases, 7 bases remained unmatched. The CDR3 totals 16 residues. In DNA form, the CDR3 reads TGTGCCAGCAGCCGTGACAGGGGGCGAATTGGAAACACCATATATTTT. Encoded protein: CASSRDRGRIGNTIYF.

This clonotype is termed medium-sized. The chain is built from TRBV5-1 and TRBJ1-2; D is unclear. This CDR3 has 11 residues. Trimming took 4 bases from V and 8 from J, leaving 9 bases between them. Germline-derived CDR1 and CDR2 are SGHRS and YFSETQ. CDR3: CASSDRWGYTF. The CDR3 DNA sequence: TGCGCCAGCAGCGACCGTTGGGGCTACACCTTC.

By share of the sample, this clonotype is medium-sized. The rearrangement joins TRBV6-2 or TRBV6-3 to TRBJ2-3, with TRBD2 matching over 9 bases. This CDR3 comprises 13 residues. Germline V gene data show CDR1 as MNHEY and CDR2 as SVGEGT. Trimming at V came to 8 bases and at J to 7 bases, leaving 7 bases not matched to a gene. DNA for the CDR3: TGTGCCAGCGGGGGACTAGCTAAATATACGCAGTATTTT. This codes for CASGGLAKYTQYF.

J is TRBJ2-1 and V is TRBV7-9; 9 positions agree with TRBD2. This CDR3 has 13 residues. With V trimmed by 2 bases and J by 9 bases, 2 bases remained unmatched. Germline lookup yields CDR1 SEHNR and CDR2 FQNEAQ (reference sequence). This chain's CDR3 is CASSLLSGGEQFF. In DNA, the CDR3 is TGTGCCAGCAGCTTACTTAGCGGGGGTGAGCAGTTCTTC. Combining the CDR3 with reference TRBV7-9 and TRBJ2-1 gives the whole variable domain DTGVSQNPRHKITKRGQNVTFRCDPISEHNRLYWYRQTLGQGPEFLTYFQNEAQLEKSRLLSDRFSAERPKGSFSTLEIQRTEQGDSAMYLCASSLLSGGEQFFGPGTRLTVL.

This clonotype is medium-sized (0.01 to 0.1%) within its sample. The genes are TRBV7-9 and TRBJ2-5; D is unresolved. Between the trimmed V and J ends, which lost 3 bases and 9 bases, there was a span of 11 bases. In germline, CDR1 is SEHNR, CDR2 FQNEAQ (reference sequence). This CDR3 has 12 amino acids. CDR3 loop: CASSFAGQAQYF. The CDR3 coding sequence is TGTGCCAGCAGCTTCGCTGGGCAGGCCCAGTACTTC.

In this sample, this clonotype is medium-sized. This sequence joins TRBV19 and TRBJ2-4; a weak D match, TRBD1 (7 bases). The CDR3 covers 13 residues. V was trimmed by 2 bases and J by 7 bases, leaving 9 bases between them. From germline, CDR1 is LNHDA and CDR2 SQIVND (reference sequence). CDR3 sequence reads: CASSIQGGNIQYF. Written as DNA, the CDR3 is TGTGCCAGTAGTATACAGGGGGGCAACATTCAGTACTTC.

This clonotype was recorded a few times. The rearrangement uses TRBV7-6 and TRBJ1-1; D call uncertain. The germline V and J ends were trimmed by 0 bases and 1 base, with 6 bases remaining between them. The germline V gene has CDR1 SGHVS and CDR2 FNYEAQ. The CDR3 covers 14 residues. The CDR3 coding sequence is TGTGCCAGCAGCTTAGCGTGGCAGAACACTGAAGCTTTCTTT. It specifies CASSLAWQNTEAFF.

This clonotype is labeled as medium-sized. V gene TRBV6-5 combines with J gene TRBJ2-1; 8 bases are shared with TRBD2. The germline V gene encodes CDR1 MNHEY and CDR2 SVGAGI. V lost 5 bases to trimming and J lost 3 bases; unmatched junction nucleotides: 6. CDR3 length equals 15 residues. The CDR3 coding sequence is TGTGCCAGCAGTGGGGGGACTAGTCGCTACAATGAGCAGTTCTTC. The encoded protein is CASSGGTSRYNEQFF.

In its sample, this clonotype was seen a few times. V usage is TRBV12-5 and J usage is TRBJ2-3; 9 bases are shared with TRBD2. Germline V lookup: CDR1 LGHNT, CDR2 FRNRAP. The CDR3 loop spans 14 amino acids. The junction had 9 bases not matched to a gene; V was cut back by 7 bases and J by 7 bases. CDR3 sequence (DNA): TGTGCTAGTGCCCGAGCGGGAGGTAGGAATACGCAGTATTTT. Amino acids: CASARAGGRNTQYF.

Relative to its sample, this clonotype is medium-sized (0.01 to 0.1%). The J gene is TRBJ2-1, the V gene TRBV29-1; 11 bases match TRBD2. Germline V gene sequence: CDR1 SQVTM, CDR2 ANQGSEA. Trimming took 6 bases from V and 13 from J; bases not matched to a gene: 11. The CDR3 is 13 residues long. The CDR3, as DNA: TGCAGCGTCCCTGCGGTAGCGGGAGGGCAACAGTTCTTC. Amino acids: CSVPAVAGGQQFF.

V and J are TRBV5-1 and TRBJ1-3, with D unclear. CDR1 is SGHRS and CDR2 is YFSETQ in the germline V gene. This CDR3 has 14 amino acids. The V gene lost 4 bases and the J gene lost 0 bases, with 8 bases spanning the gap. CDR3 nucleotides: TGCGCCAGCAGCCCCCTAGGCTCTGGAAACACCATATATTTT. Encoded protein: CASSPLGSGNTIYF. Combining the CDR3 with reference TRBV5-1 and TRBJ1-3 gives the whole variable domain KAGVTQTPRYLIKTRGQQVTLSCSPISGHRSVSWYQQTPGQGLQFLFEYFSETQRNKGNFPGRFSGRQFSNSRSEMNVSTLELGDSALYLCASSPLGSGNTIYFGEGSWLTVV.

This clonotype is medium-sized by share. The rearrangement links TRBV3-1 to TRBJ2-7; D gene uncertain. V lost 3 bases and J 5 bases, leaving 5 bases between the germline ends. Germline V gene data show CDR1 as LGHDT and CDR2 as YNNKEL (reference sequence). The CDR3 loop spans 11 amino acids. The CDR3 DNA reads TGTGCCAGCAGCCATCTGGACGAGCAGTACTTC. It translates to CASSHLDEQYF.

This clonotype is medium-sized by share. V and J are TRBV20-1 and TRBJ2-7; D is unresolved. Trimming cost V 5 bases and J 4 bases, with 18 bases left between them. This CDR3 spans 14 amino acids. The germline gives CDR1 DFQATT, CDR2 SNEGSKA (reference sequence). The CDR3, as DNA: TGCAGTGCTCTTCGTTCCAGGAGCTTTTACGAGCAGTACTTC. Amino acids: CSALRSRSFYEQYF.

This clonotype is labeled as medium-sized. The CDR3 here is CSVGSGRADIQYF. The CDR3 DNA follows: TGCAGCGTGGGTAGCGGGAGGGCGGACATTCAGTACTTC. The rearrangement links TRBV29-1 to TRBJ2-4; 11 bases agree with TRBD2. Losses at the gene ends were 6 bases for V and 8 bases for J; bases not matched to a gene: 6. CDR1 and CDR2 (germline): SQVTM, ANQGSEA. The CDR3 spans 13 residues.

In this sample, this clonotype is medium-sized. The chain joins TRBV10-1 to TRBJ1-1, with D unresolved. The CDR3 loop spans 13 amino acids. Germline V gives CDR1 WNHNN, CDR2 SYGVQD (reference sequence). V lost 2 bases, J lost 0 bases, and 4 bases lay in between. CDR3 sequence (DNA): TGCGCCAGCAGTGAGGGACTGAACACTGAAGCTTTCTTT. It encodes CASSEGLNTEAFF.

By share, this clonotype counts as medium-sized (0.01 to 0.1%). The chain carries TRBV29-1 and TRBJ1-5; TRBD1 aligns across 11 bases. Germline CDR1 reads SQVTM; CDR2 reads ANQGSEA. This CDR3 has 16 residues. J lost 7 bases, V lost 5 bases, and 13 bases had no gene match. This chain's CDR3 is CSVTTNSWTGGQPQHF. The CDR3 DNA reads as TGCAGCGTTACTACTAATAGCTGGACAGGGGGCCAGCCCCAGCATTTT.